This entry is about one T cell receptor beta chain. Profiling relied on immunoSEQ multiplex PCR, and the TCRdb table lists in-frame clones only, not all of them. The sample holds 50,000 or so clones, over 80% seen once. The data derive from a study of OX40 agonist ivuxolimab in advanced cancers. Study-wide background: As their treatment, patients were administered ivuxolimab, an agonistic anti-OX40 (CD134) antibody. Six ivuxolimab dose levels, 0.01 to 10 mg/kg, were given intravenously every 2 weeks.

This CDR3 has 18 residues. The V segment lost 5 bases and the J segment 6 bases; nucleotides outside the gene matches: 13. CDR1 and CDR2 from the germline V gene are SGHTA and FQGNSA. The material was CD4+ or CD8+ T cells sorted from blood, obtained in a trial of the OX40 agonist ivuxolimab. The clonotype was recovered from an adult with an advanced solid tumor such as melanoma, head and neck, liver or kidney cancer. The chain has TRBV7-2 and TRBJ2-5; 15 nucleotides agree with TRBD2. CDR3 bases: TGTGCCAGCAGCCCCGGCAGGACTAGCGGGGGGGGAGAGCAGACCCAGTACTTC. Protein sequence: CASSPGRTSGGGEQTQYF.